The clone carrying this TCR beta chain was detected ten times or more. This CDR3 has 14 residues. The germline V gene encodes CDR1 SNHLY and CDR2 FYNNEI. V was shortened by 6 bases and J by 2 bases, with 10 bases between the two germline ends. The sample belongs to a study of read filtering for tumor transcriptome and immune sequencing. Study as a whole: Mean patient age was approximately 71 years, range roughly 47 to 90; roughly 18 male, around 15 female.

From 350 to 500 ng of RNA, a library with molecular barcoded alpha/delta and beta/gamma adaptors was made. TCRdb re-called the reads with MiXCR, one entry per CDR3 protein. The profile shows 30,000 to 35,000 distinct CDR3 sequences, 18% of them singletons. The origin of this receptor is a donor at least 40 years old with multiple myeloma. Sample: a population of CD138-negative cells sorted from bone marrow. The rearrangement links TRBV2 to TRBJ2-2; D gene unclear. The CDR3 DNA follows: TGTGCCAGCAGATTGATGGATAACACCGGGGAGCTGTTTTTT. This codes for CASRLMDNTGELFF.